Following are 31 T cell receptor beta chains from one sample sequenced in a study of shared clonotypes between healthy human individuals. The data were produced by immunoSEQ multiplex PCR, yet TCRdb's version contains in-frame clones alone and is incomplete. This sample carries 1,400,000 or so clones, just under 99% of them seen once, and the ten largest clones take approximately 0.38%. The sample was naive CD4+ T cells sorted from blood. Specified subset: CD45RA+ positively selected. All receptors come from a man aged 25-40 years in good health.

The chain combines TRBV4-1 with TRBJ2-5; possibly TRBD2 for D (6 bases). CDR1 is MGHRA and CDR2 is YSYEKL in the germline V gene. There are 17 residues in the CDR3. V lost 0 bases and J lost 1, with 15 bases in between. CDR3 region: CASSQDHAGTSQETQYF. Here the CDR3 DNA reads TGCGCCAGCAGCCAAGATCACGCCGGGACTTCCCAAGAGACCCAGTACTTC.

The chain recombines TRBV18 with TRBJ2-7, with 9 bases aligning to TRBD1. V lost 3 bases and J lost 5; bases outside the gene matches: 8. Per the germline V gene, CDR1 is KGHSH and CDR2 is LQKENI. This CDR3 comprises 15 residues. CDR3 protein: CASSPSPWDRDEQYF. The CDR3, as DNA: TGTGCCAGCTCACCTTCCCCTTGGGACAGGGACGAGCAGTACTTC.

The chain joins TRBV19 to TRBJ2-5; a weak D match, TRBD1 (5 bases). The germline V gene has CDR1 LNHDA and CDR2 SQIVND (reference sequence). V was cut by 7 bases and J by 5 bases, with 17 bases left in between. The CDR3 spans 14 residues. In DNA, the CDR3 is TGTGCCAGTACCCACGTAGGGGCGGAGGAGACCCAGTACTTC. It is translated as CASTHVGAEETQYF.

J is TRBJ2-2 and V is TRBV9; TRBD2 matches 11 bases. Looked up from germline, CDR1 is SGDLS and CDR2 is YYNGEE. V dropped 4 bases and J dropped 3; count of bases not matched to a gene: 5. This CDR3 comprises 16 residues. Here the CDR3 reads CASSSRTSGYTGELFF. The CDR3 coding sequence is TGTGCCAGCAGCTCACGGACTAGCGGGTACACCGGGGAGCTGTTTTTT.

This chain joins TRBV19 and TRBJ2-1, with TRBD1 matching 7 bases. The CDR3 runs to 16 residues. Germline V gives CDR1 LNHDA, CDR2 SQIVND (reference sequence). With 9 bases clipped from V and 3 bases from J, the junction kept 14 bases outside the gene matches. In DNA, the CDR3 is TGTGCCAGCCGCCCTCTACAGGGGTCCTTCTACAATGAGCAGTTCTTC. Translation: CASRPLQGSFYNEQFF.

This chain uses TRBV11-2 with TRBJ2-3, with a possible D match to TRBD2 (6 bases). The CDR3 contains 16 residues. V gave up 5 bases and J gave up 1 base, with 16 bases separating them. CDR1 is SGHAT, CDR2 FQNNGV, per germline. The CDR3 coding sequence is TGTGCCAGCAGCCACGCGGTGGCTAGCGGCACAGATACGCAGTATTTT. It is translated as CASSHAVASGTDTQYF.

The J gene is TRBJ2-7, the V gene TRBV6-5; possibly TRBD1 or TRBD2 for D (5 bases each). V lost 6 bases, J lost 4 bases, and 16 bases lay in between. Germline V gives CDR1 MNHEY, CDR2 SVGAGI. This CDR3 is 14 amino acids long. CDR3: CASRNLKGPYEQYF. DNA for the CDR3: TGTGCCAGCAGGAACCTCAAGGGACCGTACGAGCAGTACTTC.

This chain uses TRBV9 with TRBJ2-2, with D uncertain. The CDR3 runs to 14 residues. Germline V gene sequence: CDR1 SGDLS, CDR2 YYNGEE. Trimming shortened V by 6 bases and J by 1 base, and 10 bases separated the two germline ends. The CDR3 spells CASTGIENTGELFF. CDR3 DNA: TGTGCCAGCACCGGAATAGAGAACACCGGGGAGCTGTTTTTT. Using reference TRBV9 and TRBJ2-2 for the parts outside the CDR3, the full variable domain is DSGVTQTPKHLITATGQRVTLRCSPRSGDLSVYWYQQSLDQGLQFLIQYYNGEERAKGNILERFSAQQFPDLHSELNLSSLELGDSALYFCASTGIENTGELFFGEGSRLTVL.

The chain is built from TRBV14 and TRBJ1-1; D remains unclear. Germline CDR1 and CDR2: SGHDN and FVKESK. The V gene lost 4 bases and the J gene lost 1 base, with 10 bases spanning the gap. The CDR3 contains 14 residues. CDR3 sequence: CASSPTTPNTEAFF. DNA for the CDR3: TGTGCCAGCAGCCCTACTACTCCGAACACTGAAGCTTTCTTT.

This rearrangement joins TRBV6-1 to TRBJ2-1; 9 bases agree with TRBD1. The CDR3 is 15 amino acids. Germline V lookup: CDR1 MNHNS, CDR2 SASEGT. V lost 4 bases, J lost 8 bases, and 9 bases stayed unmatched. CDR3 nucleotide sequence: TGTGCCAGCAGTGTGCGGGACAGGGCCCCTTATGAGCAGTTCTTC. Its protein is CASSVRDRAPYEQFF.

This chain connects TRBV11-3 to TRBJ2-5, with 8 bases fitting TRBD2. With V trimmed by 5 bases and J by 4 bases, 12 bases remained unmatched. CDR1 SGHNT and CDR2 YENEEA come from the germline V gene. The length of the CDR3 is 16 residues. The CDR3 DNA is TGTGCCAGCAGCCCCGGACTAGCCTCTCCGCCAGAGACCCAGTACTTC. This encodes CASSPGLASPPETQYF. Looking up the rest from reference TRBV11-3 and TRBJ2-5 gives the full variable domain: EAGVVQSPRYKIIEKKQPVAFWCNPISGHNTLYWYLQNLGQGPELLIRYENEEAVDDSQLPKDRFSAERLKGVDSTLKIQPAELGDSAVYLCASSPGLASPPETQYFGPGTRLLVL.

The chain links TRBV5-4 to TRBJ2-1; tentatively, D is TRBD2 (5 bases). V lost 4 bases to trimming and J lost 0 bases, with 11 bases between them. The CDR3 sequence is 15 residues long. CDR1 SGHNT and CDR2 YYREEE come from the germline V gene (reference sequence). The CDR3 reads CASSKLTSSYNEQFF. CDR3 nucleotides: TGTGCCAGCAGCAAGCTCACTAGCTCCTACAATGAGCAGTTCTTC.

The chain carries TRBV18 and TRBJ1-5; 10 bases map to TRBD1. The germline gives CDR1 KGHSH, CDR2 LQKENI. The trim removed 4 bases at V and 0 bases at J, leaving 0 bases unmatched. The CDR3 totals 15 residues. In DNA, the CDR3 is TGTGCCAGCTCACGGGACAGGGGTAGCAATCAGCCCCAGCATTTT. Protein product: CASSRDRGSNQPQHF. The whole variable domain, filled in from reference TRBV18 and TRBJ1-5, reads NAGVMQNPRHLVRRRGQEARLRCSPMKGHSHVYWYRQLPEEGLKFMVYLQKENIIDESGMPKERFSAEFPKEGPSILRIQQVVRGDSAAYFCASSRDRGSNQPQHFGDGTRLSIL.

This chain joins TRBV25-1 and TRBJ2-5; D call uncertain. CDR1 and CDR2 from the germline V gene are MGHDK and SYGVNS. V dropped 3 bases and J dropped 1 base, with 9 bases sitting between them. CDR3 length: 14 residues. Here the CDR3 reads CASSDPRPQETQYF. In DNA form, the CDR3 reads TGTGCCAGCAGTGACCCACGTCCCCAAGAGACCCAGTACTTC.

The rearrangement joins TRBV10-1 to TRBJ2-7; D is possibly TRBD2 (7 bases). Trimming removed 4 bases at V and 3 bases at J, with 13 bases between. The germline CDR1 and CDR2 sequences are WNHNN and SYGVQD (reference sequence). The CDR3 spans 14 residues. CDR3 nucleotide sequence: TGCGCCAGCAGTGGAGGGGGAGGGGGCTACGAGCAGTACTTC. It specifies CASSGGGGGYEQYF.

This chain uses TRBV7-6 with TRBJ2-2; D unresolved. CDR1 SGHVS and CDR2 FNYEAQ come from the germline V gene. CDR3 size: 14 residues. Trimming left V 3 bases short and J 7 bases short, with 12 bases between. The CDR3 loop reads CASSFLGVSGELFF. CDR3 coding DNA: TGTGCCAGCAGCTTTTTGGGTGTTAGCGGGGAGCTGTTTTTT.

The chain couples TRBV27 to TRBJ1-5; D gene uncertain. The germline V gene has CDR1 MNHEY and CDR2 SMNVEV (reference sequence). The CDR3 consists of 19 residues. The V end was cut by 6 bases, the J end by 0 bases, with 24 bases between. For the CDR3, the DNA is TGTGCCAGCAGCCCCCTGGGGTGGGAGAACCTATATAGCAATCAGCCCCAGCATTTT. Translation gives CASSPLGWENLYSNQPQHF.

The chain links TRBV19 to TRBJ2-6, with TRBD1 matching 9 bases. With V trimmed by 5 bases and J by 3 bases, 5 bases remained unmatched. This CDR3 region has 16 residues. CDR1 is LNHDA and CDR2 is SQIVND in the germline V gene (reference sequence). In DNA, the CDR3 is TGTGCCAGTAGTTCCGGGACAGGGTTTGGGGCCAACGTCCTGACTTTC. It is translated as CASSSGTGFGANVLTF.

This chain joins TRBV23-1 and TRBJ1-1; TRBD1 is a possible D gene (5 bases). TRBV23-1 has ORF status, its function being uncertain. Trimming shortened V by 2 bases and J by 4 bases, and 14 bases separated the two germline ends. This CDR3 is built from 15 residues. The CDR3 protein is CASSQPGRKGTEAFF. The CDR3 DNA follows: TGCGCCAGCAGTCAACCGGGGCGCAAGGGCACTGAAGCTTTCTTT.

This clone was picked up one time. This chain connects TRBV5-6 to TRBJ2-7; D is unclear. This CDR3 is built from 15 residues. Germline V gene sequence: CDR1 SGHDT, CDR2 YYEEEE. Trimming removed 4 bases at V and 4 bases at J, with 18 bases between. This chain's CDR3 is CASSPQRIKKYEQYF. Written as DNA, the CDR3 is TGTGCCAGCAGCCCACAGCGTATCAAGAAGTACGAGCAGTACTTC.

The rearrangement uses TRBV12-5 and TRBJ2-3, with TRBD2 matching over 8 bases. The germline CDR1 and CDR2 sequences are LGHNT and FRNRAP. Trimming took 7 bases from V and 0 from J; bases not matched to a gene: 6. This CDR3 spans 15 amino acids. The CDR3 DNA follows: TGTGCTAGTGCTCTTAGCGGGACTAGCACAGATACGCAGTATTTT. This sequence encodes CASALSGTSTDTQYF. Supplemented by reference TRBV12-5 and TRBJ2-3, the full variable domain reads DARVTQTPRHKVTEMGQEVTMRCQPILGHNTVFWYRQTMMQGLELLAYFRNRAPLDDSGMPKDRFSAEMPDATLATLKIQPSEPRDSAVYFCASALSGTSTDTQYFGPGTRLTVL.

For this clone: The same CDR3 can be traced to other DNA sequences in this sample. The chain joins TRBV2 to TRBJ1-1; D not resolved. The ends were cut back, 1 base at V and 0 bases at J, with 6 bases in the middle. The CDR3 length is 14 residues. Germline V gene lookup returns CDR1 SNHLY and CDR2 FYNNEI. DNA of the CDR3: TGTGCCAGCAGTGAAGGCAGATTGAACACTGAAGCTTTCTTT. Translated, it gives CASSEGRLNTEAFF. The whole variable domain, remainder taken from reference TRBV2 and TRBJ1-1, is EPEVTQTPSHQVTQMGQEVILRCVPISNHLYFYWYRQILGQKVEFLVSFYNNEISEKSEIFDDQFSVERPDGSNFTLKIRSTKLEDSAMYFCASSEGRLNTEAFFGQGTRLTVV.

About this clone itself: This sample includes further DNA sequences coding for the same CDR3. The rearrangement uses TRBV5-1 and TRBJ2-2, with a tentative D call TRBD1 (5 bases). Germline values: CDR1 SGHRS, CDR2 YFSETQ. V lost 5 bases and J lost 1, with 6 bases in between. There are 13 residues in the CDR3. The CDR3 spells CASRDRNTGELFF. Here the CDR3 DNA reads TGCGCCAGCAGAGACAGGAACACCGGGGAGCTGTTTTTT. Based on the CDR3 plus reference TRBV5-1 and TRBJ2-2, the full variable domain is KAGVTQTPRYLIKTRGQQVTLSCSPISGHRSVSWYQQTPGQGLQFLFEYFSETQRNKGNFPGRFSGRQFSNSRSEMNVSTLELGDSALYLCASRDRNTGELFFGEGSRLTVL.

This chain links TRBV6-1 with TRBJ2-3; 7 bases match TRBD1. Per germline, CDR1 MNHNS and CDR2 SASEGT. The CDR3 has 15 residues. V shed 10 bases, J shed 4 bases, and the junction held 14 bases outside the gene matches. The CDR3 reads CATTDRAVGADTQYF. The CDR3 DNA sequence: TGTGCCACCACTGACAGGGCGGTCGGGGCAGATACGCAGTATTTT.

CDR3 residues: CASRPSGGHGYTF. The CDR3 coding sequence is TGTGCCAGCAGACCCTCGGGGGGGCATGGCTACACCTTC. This chain links TRBV9 with TRBJ1-2; possibly TRBD1 for D (6 bases). Trimming cost V 5 bases and J 6 bases, with 14 bases left between them. The CDR3 length is 13 residues. Germline V gene data show CDR1 as SGDLS and CDR2 as YYNGEE.

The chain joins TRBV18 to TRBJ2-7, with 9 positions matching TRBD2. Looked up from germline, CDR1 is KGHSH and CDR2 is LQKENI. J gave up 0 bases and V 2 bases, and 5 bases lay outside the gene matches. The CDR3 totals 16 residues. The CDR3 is CASSPVAGESSYEQYF. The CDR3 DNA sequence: TGTGCCAGCTCACCAGTAGCGGGAGAGAGCTCCTACGAGCAGTACTTC.

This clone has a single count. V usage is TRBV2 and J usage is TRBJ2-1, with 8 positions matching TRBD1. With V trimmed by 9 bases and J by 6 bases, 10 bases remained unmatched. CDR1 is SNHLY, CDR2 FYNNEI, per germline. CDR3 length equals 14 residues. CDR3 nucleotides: TGTGCCAGTGCCCGGACAGGGTACTTCAATGAGCAGTTCTTC. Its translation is CASARTGYFNEQFF.

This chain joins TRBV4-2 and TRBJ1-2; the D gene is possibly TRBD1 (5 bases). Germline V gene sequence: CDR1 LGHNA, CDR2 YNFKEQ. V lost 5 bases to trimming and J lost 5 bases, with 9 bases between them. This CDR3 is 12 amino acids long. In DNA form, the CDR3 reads TGTGCCAGCAGCTTGCCAGGGTATGGCTACACCTTC. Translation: CASSLPGYGYTF.

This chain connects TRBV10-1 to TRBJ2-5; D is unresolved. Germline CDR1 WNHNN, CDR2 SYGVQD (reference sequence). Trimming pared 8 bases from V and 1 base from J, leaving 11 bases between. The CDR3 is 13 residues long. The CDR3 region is CASQAGFQETQYF. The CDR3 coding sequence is TGCGCCAGCCAAGCAGGCTTCCAAGAGACCCAGTACTTC.

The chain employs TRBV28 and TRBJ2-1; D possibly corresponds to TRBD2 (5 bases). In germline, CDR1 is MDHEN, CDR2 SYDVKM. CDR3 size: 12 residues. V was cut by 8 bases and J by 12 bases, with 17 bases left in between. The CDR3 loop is CASGSGLTVQFF. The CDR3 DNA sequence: TGTGCCAGCGGGTCTGGACTTACGGTGCAGTTCTTC. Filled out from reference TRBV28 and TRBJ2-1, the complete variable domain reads DVKVTQSSRYLVKRTGEKVFLECVQDMDHENMFWYRQDPGLGLRLIYFSYDVKMKEKGDIPEGYSVSREKKERFSLILESASTNQTSMYLCASGSGLTVQFFGPGTRLTVL.

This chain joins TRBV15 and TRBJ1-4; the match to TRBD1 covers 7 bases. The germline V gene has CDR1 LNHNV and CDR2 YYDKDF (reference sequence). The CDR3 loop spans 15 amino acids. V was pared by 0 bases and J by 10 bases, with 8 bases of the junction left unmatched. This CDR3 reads CATSRDMRGLGKLFF. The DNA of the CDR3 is TGTGCCACCAGCAGAGACATGAGGGGGCTCGGAAAACTGTTTTTT.